What follows are 2 T cell receptor beta chains derived from one specimen sequenced in a study of blood T cells in healthy people across ages. A sample-barcoded 5' primer and a J-beta primer mix were used in a second PCR of roughly 6 to 11 cycles. One entry per CDR3 protein results from TCRdb running MiXCR on the 5' RACE reads. This sample carries around 780,000 distinct CDR3 sequences, 20% to 30% of them seen once, and the ten largest clones take 2.5% to 3.5%. The data were also submitted as part of a second study, on T cells of mothers and their children.

The sample taken for sequencing was blood. The receptors stem from a boy younger than 18 in good health.

This chain links TRBV2 with TRBJ2-7, with 9 bases identical to TRBD1. CDR1 is SNHLY, CDR2 FYNNEI, per germline. CDR3 size: 15 residues. Trimming removed 4 bases from V and 2 bases from J; junction bases left unmatched: 6. The CDR3 reads CASSGGTGSPYEQYF. The CDR3 DNA is TGTGCCAGCAGTGGGGGGACAGGGAGTCCCTACGAGCAGTACTTC.

The CDR3 here is CASSLSGAHSPLHF. The DNA for the CDR3 is TGTGCCAGCAGCTTGTCAGGGGCTCATTCACCCCTCCACTTT. The chain recombines TRBV5-6 with TRBJ1-6, with D possibly TRBD1 on 6 matching bases. V was pared by 1 base and J by 8 bases, with 10 bases between. The germline V gene encodes CDR1 SGHDT and CDR2 YYEEEE. There are 14 residues in the CDR3.